This is a list of T cell receptor beta chains from one sample in a study of T cell responses to AZD1222 COVID-19 vaccine. Clones were read by immunoSEQ multiplex PCR, and TCRdb kept only the in-frame ones, dropping some. The sample yields 75,000 to 80,000 clones, about nine tenths seen once. This specimen consisted of peripheral blood, obtained 28 days after the second AZD1222 dose. These receptors all come from an adult who received the AZD1222 COVID-19 vaccine. Both conserved end residues are trimmed from each CDR3. Each record gives: clone size, CDR3 length, J gene, V gene, CDR3 protein. Not every row has a clone size; where given, it reads once, few, many or a size class.

NA	11	TRBJ2-1	TRBV27	ASSLNVGNEQF
NA	8	TRBJ2-7	TRBV2	ASGLTEQY
NA	15	TRBJ2-7	TRBV15	ATSRERVQGGSYEQY
few	13	TRBJ1-6	TRBV11-3	ASSLNGGANSPLH
NA	13	TRBJ2-3	TRBV5-1	ASSLVGASVDTQY
NA	11	TRBJ1-1	TRBV15	ATSMGRVTEAF
few	15	TRBJ2-3	TRBV4-1	ASSPGTSYMQADTQY
NA	13	TRBJ1-5	TRBV5-6	ASSLSNRINQPQH
medium-sized	13	TRBJ2-7	TRBV6-1	ASSETASGGYEQY
NA	11	TRBJ1-2	TRBV4-1	ASSQDWRDGYT
NA	12	TRBJ1-2	TRBV6-5	ASSFGQGHYGYT
once	13	TRBJ2-1	TRBV19	ASSIGTAGLNEQF
NA	10	TRBJ1-1	TRBV2	ASREGVTEAF
NA	10	TRBJ1-5	TRBV7-2	ASSLVNQPQH
NA	13	TRBJ2-1	TRBV24-1	ATSDLGQGYNEQF
NA	13	TRBJ2-1	TRBV5-6	ASSSEVSSYNEQF
few	14	TRBJ1-4	TRBV28	ASSGGGVVTNEKLF
once	15	TRBJ1-2	TRBV7-9	ASSLISTPSRVSGYT
NA	11	TRBJ2-7	TRBV6-2/TRBV6-3	ASSREGAGEQY
NA	12	TRBJ1-5	TRBV15	ATSWGQGNQPQH
NA	13	TRBJ2-3	TRBV9	ASSPGLAGTDTQY
few	10	TRBJ1-4	TRBV19	ASSRGNEKLF
NA	11	TRBJ2-7	TRBV7-2	ASSLLGFHEQY
NA	9	TRBJ2-1	TRBV4-1	ASSAAREQF
NA	11	TRBJ2-7	TRBV5-4	ASSLGGGGEQY
once	12	TRBJ2-1	TRBV7-3	ASSLAGAYNEQF
NA	12	TRBJ1-1	TRBV6-1	ASSESWGSTEAF
NA	14	TRBJ2-7	TRBV19	ASSTDRDILSYEQY
NA	11	TRBJ1-3	TRBV3-1/TRBV3-2	ASSQDPVLAIY
NA	11	TRBJ1-3	TRBV5-6	ASSLGGGNTIY
NA	10	TRBJ2-7	TRBV29-1	SVGAGASVQY
NA	14	TRBJ2-7	TRBV5-1	ASSPSGGPPSYEQY
NA	11	TRBJ2-3	TRBV12-3/TRBV12-4	ASSRPGADTQY
few	15	TRBJ2-1	TRBV9	ASSSKPLGIPYNEQF
NA	11	TRBJ2-2	TRBV7-2	ASRREVPGELF
NA	14	TRBJ1-3	TRBV4-1	ASSRISTSVGNTIY
few	17	TRBJ1-6	TRBV30	AWSSDRGARSSYNSPLH
NA	12	TRBJ1-4	TRBV19	ASSIQSSNEKLF
NA	14	TRBJ2-1	TRBV3-1/TRBV3-2	ASSHPFGPTYNEQF
NA	14	TRBJ2-2	TRBV3-1/TRBV3-2	ASSARLVWNTGELF
once	16	TRBJ2-1	TRBV18	ASSQTGYSLSSYNEQF
NA	9	TRBJ1-1	TRBV20-1	RWDNHAEAF
NA	15	TRBJ2-1	TRBV28	ASTAVPGARGKNEQF
NA	12	TRBJ1-1	TRBV4-1	ASSQDRSDTEAF
once	13	TRBJ1-1	TRBV6-5	ASSYSGGLNTEAF
NA	13	TRBJ1-5	TRBV3-1/TRBV3-2	ASSQDRGSGKPQH
NA	14	TRBJ2-7	TRBV6-5	ASSYSGVPGGREQY
NA	12	TRBJ1-1	TRBV6-1	ASSETEGASEAF
NA	11	TRBJ2-7	TRBV6-4	ASSEWTSSQQY
NA	14	TRBJ2-7	TRBV10-3	AISESQGSTTYEQY